This is a list of T cell receptor beta chains from one sample in a study of shared clonotypes between healthy human individuals. Only in-frame clones appear in the TCRdb table, and some are missing; sequencing was by immunoSEQ multiplex PCR. The sample comprises about 2.1 million clones, 85% to 95% of which are singletons, and approximately 1.7% rests with the top ten. Material for sequencing was naive CD8+ T cells from PBMCs. Receptor source: a man between 18 and 29 years old in good health. Some clones in this sample may be carry-over from other donors' samples. CDR3s include the opening cysteine and the closing phenylalanine or tryptophan. Each record gives: clone size, V gene, J gene, D gene, CDR3 DNA, CDR3 protein. The D gene is left open where the match is weak. Some rows have no size entry. The others give once, few or many, or a class for an expanded clone.

>.|TRBV27|TRBJ2-3|.
TGTGCCAGCAGTTTATCCCCGACAGGAAGCACAGATACGCAGTATTTT
CASSLSPTGSTDTQYF
>.|TRBV7-8|TRBJ1-4|.
TGTGCCAGCAGCCTGAGCGGGGAAGGTGAAAAACTGTTTTTT
CASSLSGEGEKLFF
>.|TRBV5-1|TRBJ2-3|.
TGCGCCAGCAGCTTGGTGGCAGGGTACTACACAGATACGCAGTATTTT
CASSLVAGYYTDTQYF
>once|TRBV29-1|TRBJ1-1|TRBD1
TGCAGCGTAGAGTTCAGGGGGCTTTTAACTGAAGCTTTCTTT
CSVEFRGLLTEAFF
>.|TRBV6-5|TRBJ2-7|TRBD1
TGTGCCAGCAGTACCTGGGACAGGGATTTCGAGCAGTACTTC
CASSTWDRDFEQYF
>.|TRBV9|TRBJ2-2|.
TGTGCCAGCAGGGGGAACACCGGGGAGCTGTTTTTT
CASRGNTGELFF
>.|TRBV27|TRBJ1-5|.
TGTGCCAGCATGTTGACAGGCTATAGCAATCAGCCCCAGCATTTT
CASMLTGYSNQPQHF
>.|TRBV27|TRBJ2-1|.
TGTGCCAGCAGTTTCCCCTCGGACGGTGAGCAGTTCTTC
CASSFPSDGEQFF
>.|TRBV25-1|TRBJ2-7|TRBD1
TGTGCCAGCAGTGGACGACAGGGGCCGGGGCAGTACTTC
CASSGRQGPGQYF
>few|TRBV7-6|TRBJ1-2|.
TGTGCCAGCAGCTTAGTTGGCAGTCACTCGAATAACTATGGCTACACCTTC
CASSLVGSHSNNYGYTF
>.|TRBV4-2|TRBJ1-5|.
TGTGCCAGCAGCGCCCGAGGGAAGCCCCAGCATTTT
CASSARGKPQHF
>.|TRBV27|TRBJ2-3|.
TGTGCCAGCAGTTTAAGGCCTCCGGGATGGGAATACCCAGATACGCAGTATTTT
CASSLRPPGWEYPDTQYF
>.|TRBV28|TRBJ2-5|.
TGTGCCAGCAGTTTATCCAAGGACTTCCCCCTTTACTTC
CASSLSKDFPLYF
>.|TRBV6-5|TRBJ1-1|TRBD1
TGTGCCAGCAGTGAACCGGGACAGGGCGCTGGGGCTTTCTTT
CASSEPGQGAGAFF
>.|TRBV7-9|TRBJ2-3|.
TGTGCCAGCAGCTTAGCGGGAGTTAGGGATACGCAGTATTTT
CASSLAGVRDTQYF
>.|TRBV28|TRBJ2-5|TRBD1
TGTGCCAGCAGTTTGGGACAGGGAGGGGAGACCCAGTACTTC
CASSLGQGGETQYF
>.|TRBV9|TRBJ1-1|.
TGTGCCAGCAGCGTCGGAATGGGCAATACCGAAGCTTTCTTT
CASSVGMGNTEAFF
>once|TRBV6-5|TRBJ1-1|.
TGTGCCAGCTCGGGGGCGTGGGCTTTCTTT
CASSGAWAFF
>.|TRBV6-1|TRBJ1-6|.
TGTGCCAGCAGAACGGGACCTCGGGACCCTTCACCCCTCCACTTT
CASRTGPRDPSPLHF
>.|TRBV6-1|TRBJ1-5|.
TGTGCCAGCAGTGAATTGGGTCCGACCGTGGGTGGTCAGCCCCAGCATTTT
CASSELGPTVGGQPQHF